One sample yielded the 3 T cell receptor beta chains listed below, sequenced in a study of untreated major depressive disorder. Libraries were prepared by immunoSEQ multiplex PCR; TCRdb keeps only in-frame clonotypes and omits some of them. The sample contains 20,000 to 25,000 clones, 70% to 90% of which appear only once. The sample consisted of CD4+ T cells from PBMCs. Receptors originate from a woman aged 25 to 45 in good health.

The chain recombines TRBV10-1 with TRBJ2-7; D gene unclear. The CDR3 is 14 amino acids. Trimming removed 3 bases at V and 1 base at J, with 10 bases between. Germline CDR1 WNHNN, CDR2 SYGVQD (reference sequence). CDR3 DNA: TGCGCCAGCAGTGATCGGGCAGGTTCCTACGAGCAGTACTTC. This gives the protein CASSDRAGSYEQYF.

The CDR3 sequence: CAWRGVQRNIQYF. CDR3 sequence (DNA): TGTGCCTGGAGAGGGGTCCAAAGGAACATTCAGTACTTC. The V and J genes are TRBV30 and TRBJ2-4; maybe TRBD1 (5 bases). The germline CDR1 and CDR2 sequences are GTSNPN and SVGIG (reference sequence). Between the trimmed V and J ends, which lost 3 bases and 7 bases, there was a span of 13 bases. CDR3 size: 13 residues. Combining the CDR3 with reference TRBV30 and TRBJ2-4 gives the whole variable domain SQTIHQWPATLVQPVGSPLSLECTVEGTSNPNLYWYRQAAGRGLQLLFYSVGIGQISSEVPQNLSASRPQDRQFILSSKKLLLSDSGFYLCAWRGVQRNIQYFGAGTRLSVL.

The CDR3 nucleotides are TGTGCCAGCAGTTTCTCCCGGGACTTAGTCGCCGGGGAGCAGTACTTC. This codes for CASSFSRDLVAGEQYF. This chain links TRBV27 with TRBJ2-7, with D possibly being TRBD2 (6 bases). Trimming took 3 bases from V and 7 from J, leaving 22 bases between them. The CDR3 is made up of 16 amino acids. Per the germline V gene, CDR1 is MNHEY and CDR2 is SMNVEV (reference sequence).